The 9 T cell receptor beta chains reported below all come from one sample, sequenced in a study of shared clonotypes between healthy human individuals. Profiled with immunoSEQ multiplex PCR; TCRdb holds only in-frame clones, not every one. The data contain some 300,000 clones, around 70% of them singletons. The sample comprised memory CD4+ T cells sorted from blood. The subset here: CD45RA-negative fraction. Source of these receptors: a man younger than 45 in good health.

In its sample, this clone was seen many times. The chain carries TRBV28 and TRBJ1-5; the D gene is possibly TRBD1 (5 bases). Trimming stripped 6 bases from V and 2 bases from J, with 17 bases between. CDR3 size: 16 residues. CDR1 is MDHEN and CDR2 is SYDVKM in the germline V gene. The CDR3 DNA follows: TGTGCCAGCAGACGCCTCGGGACTATCGGCAATCAGCCCCAGCATTTT. Translating gives CASRRLGTIGNQPQHF.

Regarding this clone: This sample includes further DNA sequences coding for the same CDR3. The rearrangement joins TRBV9 to TRBJ1-2, with D maybe TRBD1 (5 bases). Germline V CDR1 and CDR2: SGDLS, YYNGEE. Trimming took 0 bases from V and 4 from J, leaving 7 bases between them. This CDR3 region has 13 residues. The CDR3 protein is CASSVAGGYGYTF. The CDR3 nucleotides are TGTGCCAGCAGCGTAGCCGGGGGCTATGGCTACACCTTC.

In this sample, this clone turned up many times. This chain joins TRBV5-5 and TRBJ1-4, with 8 bases lining up with TRBD1. This CDR3 has 15 residues. Unmatched junction bases numbered 9, after V lost 4 bases and J lost 7 bases. Looked up from germline, CDR1 is SGHKS and CDR2 is YYEKEE (reference sequence). CDR3 DNA: TGTGCCAGCAGCCCCGGGACAGGTGTTGGTGAAAAACTGTTTTTT. Translation gives CASSPGTGVGEKLFF.

The rearrangement links TRBV28 to TRBJ2-7; 7 nucleotides match TRBD2. Germline V gives CDR1 MDHEN, CDR2 SYDVKM. CDR3 length equals 15 residues. V lost 2 bases and J lost 0; bases outside the gene matches: 4. CDR3 residues: CASSLVGRSSYEQYF. The DNA for the CDR3 is TGTGCCAGCAGTTTAGTCGGGAGGTCCTCCTACGAGCAGTACTTC. The full variable domain, with the rest looked up from reference TRBV28 and TRBJ2-7, is DVKVTQSSRYLVKRTGEKVFLECVQDMDHENMFWYRQDPGLGLRLIYFSYDVKMKEKGDIPEGYSVSREKKERFSLILESASTNQTSMYLCASSLVGRSSYEQYFGPGTRLTVT.

The chain couples TRBV5-6 to TRBJ1-1; D is unclear. CDR3 length: 12 amino acids. Trimming left V 2 bases short and J 6 bases short, with 8 bases between. Germline V lookup: CDR1 SGHDT, CDR2 YYEEEE. CDR3 amino acids: CASSFSGSEAFF. DNA of the CDR3: TGTGCCAGCAGCTTCTCGGGCTCTGAAGCTTTCTTT.

The V and J genes are TRBV28 and TRBJ2-7, with 9 bases lining up with TRBD2. Germline lookup yields CDR1 MDHEN and CDR2 SYDVKM. CDR3 size: 16 residues. Trimming removed 3 bases from V and 2 bases from J; junction bases left unmatched: 8. CDR3 coding DNA: TGTGCCAGCAGTTTTGAAATAGCGGGAGCTGCCTACGAGCAGTACTTC. Its protein is CASSFEIAGAAYEQYF.

This chain links TRBV4-3 with TRBJ1-4; D uncertain. Germline lookup yields CDR1 LGHNA and CDR2 YSLEER. The CDR3 covers 17 residues. The V and J ends lost 0 bases and 7 bases respectively, with 18 bases between them. The CDR3 DNA follows: TGCGCCAGCAGCCAAGATCCGCCCCCCGACGGCAGTGAAAAACTGTTTTTT. Encoded protein: CASSQDPPPDGSEKLFF.

The rearrangement joins TRBV5-4 to TRBJ2-7; TRBD1 agrees at 9 bases. This CDR3 has 15 amino acids. Germline V gene lookup returns CDR1 SGHNT and CDR2 YYREEE (reference sequence). The V and J ends lost 4 bases and 3 bases, in that order; junction bases with no gene match: 8. The CDR3, as DNA: TGTGCCAGCAGCCGCGACAGGGGGGACCTCTACGAGCAGTACTTC. The encoded protein is CASSRDRGDLYEQYF.

The chain recombines TRBV7-6 with TRBJ2-5, with D perhaps TRBD2 (7 bases). The V gene lost 5 bases and the J gene lost 5 bases, with 18 bases spanning the gap. The CDR3 has 15 residues. Germline V gene sequence: CDR1 SGHVS, CDR2 FNYEAQ. DNA of the CDR3: TGTGCCAGCAGCCCACTTGGGGGGGGGCTGGAGACCCAGTACTTC. Its translation is CASSPLGGGLETQYF.